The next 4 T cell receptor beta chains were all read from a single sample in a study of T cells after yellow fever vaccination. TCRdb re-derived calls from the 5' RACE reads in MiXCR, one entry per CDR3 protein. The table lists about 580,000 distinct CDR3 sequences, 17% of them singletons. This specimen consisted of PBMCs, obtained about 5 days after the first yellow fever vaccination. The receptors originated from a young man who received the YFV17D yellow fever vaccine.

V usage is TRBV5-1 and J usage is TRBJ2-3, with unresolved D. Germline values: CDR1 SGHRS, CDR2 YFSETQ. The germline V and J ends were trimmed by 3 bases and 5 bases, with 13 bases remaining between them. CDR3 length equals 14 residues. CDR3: CASSYRNLGDTQYF. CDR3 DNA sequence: TGCGCCAGCAGCTACCGGAACCTAGGAGATACGCAGTATTTT.

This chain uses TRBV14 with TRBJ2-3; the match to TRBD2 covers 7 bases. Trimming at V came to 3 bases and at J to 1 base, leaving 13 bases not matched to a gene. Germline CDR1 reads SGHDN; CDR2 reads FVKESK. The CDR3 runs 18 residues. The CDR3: CASSHKPHSGWGTDTQYF. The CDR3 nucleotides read TGTGCCAGCAGCCACAAGCCCCATAGCGGGTGGGGCACAGATACGCAGTATTTT.

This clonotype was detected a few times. The CDR3 protein is CAWSRNTEAFF. The CDR3 DNA sequence: TGTGCCTGGAGTAGGAACACTGAAGCTTTCTTT. This rearrangement joins TRBV30 to TRBJ1-1; unclear D gene. The CDR3 extends over 11 amino acids. The V and J ends lost 2 bases and 1 base respectively, with 2 bases between them. Germline V gives CDR1 GTSNPN, CDR2 SVGIG (reference sequence).

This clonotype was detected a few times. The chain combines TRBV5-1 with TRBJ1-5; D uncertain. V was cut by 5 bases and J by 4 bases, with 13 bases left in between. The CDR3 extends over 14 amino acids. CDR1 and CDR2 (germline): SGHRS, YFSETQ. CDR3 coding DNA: TGCGCCAGCAGGTCTGACGGAACGAATCAGCCCCAGCATTTT. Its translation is CASRSDGTNQPQHF.